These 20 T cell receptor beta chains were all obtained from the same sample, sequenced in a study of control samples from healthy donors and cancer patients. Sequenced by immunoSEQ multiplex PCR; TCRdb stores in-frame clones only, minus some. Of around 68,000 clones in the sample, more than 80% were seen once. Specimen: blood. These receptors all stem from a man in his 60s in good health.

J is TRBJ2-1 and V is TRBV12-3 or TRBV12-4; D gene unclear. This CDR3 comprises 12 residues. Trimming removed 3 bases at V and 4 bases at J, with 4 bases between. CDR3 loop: CASSLMYNEQFF. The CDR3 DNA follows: TGTGCCAGCAGTTTGATGTACAATGAGCAGTTCTTC.

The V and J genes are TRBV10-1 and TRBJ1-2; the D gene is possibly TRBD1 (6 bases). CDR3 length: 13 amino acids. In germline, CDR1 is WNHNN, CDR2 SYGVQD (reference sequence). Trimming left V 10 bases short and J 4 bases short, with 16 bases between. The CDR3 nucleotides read TGCGCCATCTCGGACAGCTTTTTCTATGGCTACACCTTC. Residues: CAISDSFFYGYTF.

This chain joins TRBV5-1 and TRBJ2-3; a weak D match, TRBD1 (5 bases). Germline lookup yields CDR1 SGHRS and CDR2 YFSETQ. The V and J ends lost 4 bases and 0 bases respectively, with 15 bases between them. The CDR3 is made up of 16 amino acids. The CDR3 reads CASSAQQALSTDTQYF. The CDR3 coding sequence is TGCGCCAGCAGCGCCCAACAGGCTTTAAGCACAGATACGCAGTATTTT.

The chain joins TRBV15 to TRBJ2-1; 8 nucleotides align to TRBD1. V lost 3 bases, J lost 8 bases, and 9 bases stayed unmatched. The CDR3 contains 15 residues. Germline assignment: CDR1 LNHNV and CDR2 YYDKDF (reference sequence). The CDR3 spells CATSSVQGVHDEQFF. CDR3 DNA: TGTGCCACCAGCAGTGTACAGGGGGTGCATGATGAGCAGTTCTTC. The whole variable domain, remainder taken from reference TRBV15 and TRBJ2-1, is DAMVIQNPRYQVTQFGKPVTLSCSQTLNHNVMYWYQQKSSQAPKLLFHYYDKDFNNEADTPDNFQSRRPNTSFCFLDIRSPGLGDTAMYLCATSSVQGVHDEQFFGPGTRLTVL.

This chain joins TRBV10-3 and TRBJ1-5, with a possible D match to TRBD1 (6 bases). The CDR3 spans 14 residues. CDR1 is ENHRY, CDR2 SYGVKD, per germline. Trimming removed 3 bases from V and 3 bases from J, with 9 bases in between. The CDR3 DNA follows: TGTGCCATCAGTGACAGGGGAGTCAATCAGCCCCAGCATTTT. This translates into CAISDRGVNQPQHF.

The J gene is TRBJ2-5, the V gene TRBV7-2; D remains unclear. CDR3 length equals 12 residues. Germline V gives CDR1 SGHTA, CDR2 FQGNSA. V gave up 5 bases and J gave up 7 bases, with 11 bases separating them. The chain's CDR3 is CASSPNVGTQYF. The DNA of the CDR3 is TGTGCCAGCAGCCCCAACGTTGGGACCCAGTACTTC.

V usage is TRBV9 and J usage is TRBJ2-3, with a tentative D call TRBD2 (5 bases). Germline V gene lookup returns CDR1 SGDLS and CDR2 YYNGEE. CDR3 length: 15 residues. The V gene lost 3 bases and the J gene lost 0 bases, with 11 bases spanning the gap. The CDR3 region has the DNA TGTGCCAGCAGCGAGGACCGGACTAGCACAGATACGCAGTATTTT. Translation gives CASSEDRTSTDTQYF.

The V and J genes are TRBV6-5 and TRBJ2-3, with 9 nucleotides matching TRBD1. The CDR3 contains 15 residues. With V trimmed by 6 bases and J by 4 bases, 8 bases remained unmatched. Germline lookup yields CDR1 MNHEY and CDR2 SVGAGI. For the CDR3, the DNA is TGTGCCAGCAGGCTCCCGGGGACAGGGCCAGATACGCAGTATTTT. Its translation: CASRLPGTGPDTQYF.

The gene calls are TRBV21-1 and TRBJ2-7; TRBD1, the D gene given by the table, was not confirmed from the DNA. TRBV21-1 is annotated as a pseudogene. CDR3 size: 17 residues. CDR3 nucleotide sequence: TGTGCCAGCAGCAAAGCGCAAGGGACAGGGACACCCTACGAGCAGTACTTC. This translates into CASSKAQGTGTPYEQYF.

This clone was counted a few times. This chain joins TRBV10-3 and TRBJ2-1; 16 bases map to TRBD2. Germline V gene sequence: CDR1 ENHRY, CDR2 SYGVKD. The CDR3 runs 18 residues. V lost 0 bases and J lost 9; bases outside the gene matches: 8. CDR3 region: CAISESMGLAGGPGEQFF. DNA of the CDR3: TGTGCCATCAGTGAGTCGATGGGACTAGCGGGAGGGCCTGGTGAGCAGTTCTTC.

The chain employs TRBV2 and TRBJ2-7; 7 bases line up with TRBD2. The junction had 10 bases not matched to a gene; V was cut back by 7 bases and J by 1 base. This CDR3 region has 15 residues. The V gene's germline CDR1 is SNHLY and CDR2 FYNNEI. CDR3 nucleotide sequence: TGTGCCAGCATCTTAGGCGGGAGCCGATCCTACGAGCAGTACTTC. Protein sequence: CASILGGSRSYEQYF. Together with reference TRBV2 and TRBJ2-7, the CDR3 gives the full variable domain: EPEVTQTPSHQVTQMGQEVILRCVPISNHLYFYWYRQILGQKVEFLVSFYNNEISEKSEIFDDQFSVERPDGSNFTLKIRSTKLEDSAMYFCASILGGSRSYEQYFGPGTRLTVT.

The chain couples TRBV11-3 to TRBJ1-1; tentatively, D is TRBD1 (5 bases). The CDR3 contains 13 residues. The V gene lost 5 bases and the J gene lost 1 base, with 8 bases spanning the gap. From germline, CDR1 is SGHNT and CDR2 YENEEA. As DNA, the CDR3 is TGTGCCAGCAGCCAAACAGGGAACACTGAAGCTTTCTTT. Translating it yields CASSQTGNTEAFF.

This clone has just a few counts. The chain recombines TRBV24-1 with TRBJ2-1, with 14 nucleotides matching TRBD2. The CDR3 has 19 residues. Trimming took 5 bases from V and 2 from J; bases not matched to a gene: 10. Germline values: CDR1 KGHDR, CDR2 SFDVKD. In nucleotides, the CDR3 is TGTGCCACCAGTGGGGTAGGACTAGCGGGAGGTAGGGCCTACAATGAGCAGTTCTTC. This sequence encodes CATSGVGLAGGRAYNEQFF.

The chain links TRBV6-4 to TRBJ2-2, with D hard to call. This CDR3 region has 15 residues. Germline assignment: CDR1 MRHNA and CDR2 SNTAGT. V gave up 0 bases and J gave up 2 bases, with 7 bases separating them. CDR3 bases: TGTGCCAGCAGTGACTCTGTCAGCAACACCGGGGAGCTGTTTTTT. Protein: CASSDSVSNTGELFF.

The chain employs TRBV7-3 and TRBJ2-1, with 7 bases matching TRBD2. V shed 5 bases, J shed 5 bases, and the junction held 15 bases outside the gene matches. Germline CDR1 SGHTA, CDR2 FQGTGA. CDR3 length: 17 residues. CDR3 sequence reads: CASSPQPSGFSHNEQFF. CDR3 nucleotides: TGTGCCAGCAGCCCCCAGCCTAGCGGTTTCTCACACAATGAGCAGTTCTTC.

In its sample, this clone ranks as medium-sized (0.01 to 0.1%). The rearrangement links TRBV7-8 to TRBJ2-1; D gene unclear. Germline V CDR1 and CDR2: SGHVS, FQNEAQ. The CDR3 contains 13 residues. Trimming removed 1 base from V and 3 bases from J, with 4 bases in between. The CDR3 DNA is TGTGCCAGCAGCTTAGACCGCTACAATGAGCAGTTCTTC. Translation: CASSLDRYNEQFF.

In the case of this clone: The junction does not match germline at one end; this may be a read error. DNA for the CDR3: TGTGCCAGCAGTCAAGATCAGGGGCCGGAGACCCAGTACTTC. This codes for CASSQDQGPETQYF. This chain joins TRBV4-2 and TRBJ2-5; D is perhaps TRBD1 (6 bases). From germline, CDR1 is LGHNA and CDR2 YNFKEQ. This CDR3 contains 14 residues.

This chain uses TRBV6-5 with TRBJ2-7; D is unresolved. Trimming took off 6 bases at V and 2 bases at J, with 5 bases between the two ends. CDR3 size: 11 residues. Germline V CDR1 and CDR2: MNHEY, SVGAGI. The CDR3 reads CASRTTYEQYF. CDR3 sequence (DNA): TGTGCCAGCAGGACAACCTACGAGCAGTACTTC.

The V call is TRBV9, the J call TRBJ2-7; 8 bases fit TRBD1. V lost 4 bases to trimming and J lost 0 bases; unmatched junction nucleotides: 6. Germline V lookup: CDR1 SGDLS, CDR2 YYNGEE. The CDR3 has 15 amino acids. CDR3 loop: CASSPDRDNSYEQYF. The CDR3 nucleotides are TGTGCCAGCAGCCCGGACAGGGACAACTCCTACGAGCAGTACTTC.

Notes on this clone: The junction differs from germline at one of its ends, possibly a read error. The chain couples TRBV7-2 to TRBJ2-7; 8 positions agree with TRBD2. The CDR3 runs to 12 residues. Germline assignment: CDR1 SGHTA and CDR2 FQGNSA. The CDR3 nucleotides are TGTGCCAGCAGCGCTCGACTAGCGCCCCTTGACTTC. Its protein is CASSARLAPLDF.